This T cell receptor beta chain comes out of a study of T cell responses to AZD1222 COVID-19 vaccine (dated by TCRdb to about 2021). About the full investigation: TCR sequencing was performed for approximately 240 trial participants, of whom roughly 200 were given two doses of AZD1222 and around 25 were given two doses of MenACWY control vaccine. Enrollment into the trials was organized by age into subgroups of 18-55, 56-69 and 70-plus years, and those subgroups contained approximately 160, 26 and 62 TCR-sequenced participants, respectively. The study at large found these results: Because no samples from the day 14 peak response were available, repertoires could be characterized only after the peak T cell response. Epitopes outside the regions mutated in the B.1.351 and B.1.1.7 variants were reportedly recognized by nearly half of the unique spike-specific TCRs. After two AZD1222 doses, spike-specific TCR breadth and depth were significantly higher than at day 0 and than in MenACWY recipients. In the small 56-69-year group, the increase in depth fell short of significance, most likely because of low power. Only 5 to 7 AZD1222 recipients were SARS-CoV-2 seropositive at baseline, limiting conclusions about previously exposed vaccinees. The whole spike protein was spanned by vaccine-associated CD4 TCRs, and dominant responses were seen in regions 160-218 and 743-854. Participants were mostly white British and included more females than males, and it was suggested by the authors that clonal diversity may have been underestimated.

In the paper's terms, the time point label means: about 28 days (+/-7) after the second vaccine dose. AZD1222 recipients given second doses at about 4 weeks or at about 12 weeks were pooled, since spike-specific TCR depth and breadth were not found to differ between the two schedules. Vaccinee samples came from UK trials COV001 and COV002, including a single-blind randomized controlled phase 2/3 trial of AZD1222 (ChAdOx1 nCoV-19) in healthy adults. For TCRbeta chain sequencing, PBMC samples were collected from trial participants at day 0 and at day 28 after the second dose. The CDR3 regions of human TCRbeta chains were subjected to immunosequencing. Per the original workflow: TCRs in the repertoires were compared against a reference library of SARS-CoV-2-specific TCRs that had been generated with the MIRA antigen-specificity platform. Breadth was defined as the fraction of unique TCRs that were SARS-CoV-2-associated, and depth was defined as the fraction of total T cells that were SARS-CoV-2-associated. Using the MIRA data, each spike-specific TCR was mapped to the spike region that the TCR reacts to and placed in a CD4 or CD8 class. Log10-transformed breadth and depth values were compared by one-way ANOVA with Sidak's multiple comparisons tests. TCRdb carries this immuneACCESS record with in-frame sequences only. Its versions omit some clonotypes, under half of them owing to an unresolved V gene in the studies checked, with the rest unexplained. D and trimming come from the DNA, and the V and J calls and clone size come from that table. The sample table holds 150,000 to 250,000 clones, of which approximately 93% were seen once. 1% of the sample rests with the top ten.

For this clone: It has no known antigen specificity. Base-call qualities are not available, and no considerably larger clone is one nucleotide away.

V is pared back by 0 bases and J by 4 bases, with 10 bases lying between the germline termini. The germline V gene encodes CDR1 SGHRS and CDR2 YFSETQ. The cysteine opens and the phenylalanine closes a CDR3 of 14 amino acids. The read is trimmed to its CDR3 DNA, 42 bases read in frame from base 1. Recombination joined TRBV5-1 with TRBJ1-1; the D gene cannot be resolved reliably. This receptor was identified in an adult who received the AZD1222 COVID-19 vaccine. Sequences were derived from peripheral blood, sampled 28 days after the second AZD1222 dose. The encoded CDR3 is CASSLGRLGTEAFF. The sequenced DNA: TGCGCCAGCAGCTTGGGACGGCTGGGCACTGAAGCTTTCTTT.